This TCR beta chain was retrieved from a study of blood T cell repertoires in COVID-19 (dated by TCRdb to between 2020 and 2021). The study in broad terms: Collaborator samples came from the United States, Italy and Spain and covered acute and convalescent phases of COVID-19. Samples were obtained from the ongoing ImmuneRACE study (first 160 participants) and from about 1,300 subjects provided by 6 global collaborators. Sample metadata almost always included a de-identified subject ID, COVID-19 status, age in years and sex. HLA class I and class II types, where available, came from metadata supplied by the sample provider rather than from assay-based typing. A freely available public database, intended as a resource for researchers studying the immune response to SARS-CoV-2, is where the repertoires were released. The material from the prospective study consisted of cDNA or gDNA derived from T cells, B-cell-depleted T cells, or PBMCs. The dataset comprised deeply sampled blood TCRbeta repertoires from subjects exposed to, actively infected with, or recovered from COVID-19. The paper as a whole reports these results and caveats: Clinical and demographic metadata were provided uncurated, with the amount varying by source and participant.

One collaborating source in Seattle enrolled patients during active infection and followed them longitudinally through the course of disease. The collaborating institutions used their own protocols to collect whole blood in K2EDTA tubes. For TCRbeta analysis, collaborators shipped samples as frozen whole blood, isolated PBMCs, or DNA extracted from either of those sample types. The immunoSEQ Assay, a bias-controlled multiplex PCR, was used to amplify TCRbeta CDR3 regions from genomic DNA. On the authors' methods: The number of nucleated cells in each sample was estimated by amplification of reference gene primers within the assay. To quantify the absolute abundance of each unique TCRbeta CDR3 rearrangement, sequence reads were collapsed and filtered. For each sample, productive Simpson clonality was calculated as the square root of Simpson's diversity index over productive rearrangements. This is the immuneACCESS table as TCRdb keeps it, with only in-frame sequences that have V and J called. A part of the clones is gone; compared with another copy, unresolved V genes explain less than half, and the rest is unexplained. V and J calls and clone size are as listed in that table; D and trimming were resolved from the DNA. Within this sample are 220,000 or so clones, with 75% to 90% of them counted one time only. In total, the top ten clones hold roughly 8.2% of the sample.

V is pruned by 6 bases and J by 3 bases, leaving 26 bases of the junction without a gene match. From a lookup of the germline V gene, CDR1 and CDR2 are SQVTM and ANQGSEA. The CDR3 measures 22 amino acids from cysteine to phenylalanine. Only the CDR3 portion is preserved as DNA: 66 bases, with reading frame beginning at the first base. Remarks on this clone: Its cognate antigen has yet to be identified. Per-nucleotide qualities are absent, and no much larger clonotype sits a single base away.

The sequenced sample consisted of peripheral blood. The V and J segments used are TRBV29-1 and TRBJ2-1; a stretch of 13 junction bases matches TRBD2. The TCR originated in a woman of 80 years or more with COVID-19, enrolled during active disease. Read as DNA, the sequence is TGCAGCGTACTCGGGCGGGGGGGGACTAGCGGGACAATTTTTGAATTCTACAATGAGCAGTTCTTC. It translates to CSVLGRGGTSGTIFEFYNEQFF.